This T cell receptor (beta chain) was sequenced during a study of shared T cell receptors in the human thymus. Assay used: immunoSEQ multiplex PCR; TCRdb lists only in-frame clones, some missing. The sample carries about 730,000 clones, roughly 85% recorded once. The CDR3 consists of 15 residues. V was clipped by 10 bases and J by 4 bases; unmatched bases: 13. From germline, CDR1 is MDHEN and CDR2 SYDVKM. The data also belong to a second study, concerning human thymus T cells.

The chain carries TRBV28 and TRBJ1-1; TRBD1 agrees at 9 bases. Sequenced: thymocytes. The clonotype originates from a girl less than two years old with a congenital heart defect. In DNA, the CDR3 is TGTGCCATCAAGGAGACAGGGGGTGTTAGCACTGAAGCTTTCTTT. This translates into CAIKETGGVSTEAFF. Full variable domain (remainder filled in from reference TRBV28 and TRBJ1-1): DVKVTQSSRYLVKRTGEKVFLECVQDMDHENMFWYRQDPGLGLRLIYFSYDVKMKEKGDIPEGYSVSREKKERFSLILESASTNQTSMYLCAIKETGGVSTEAFFGQGTRLTVV.